Below, 9 T cell receptor beta chains from the same sample are listed, as sequenced in a study of Graves' ophthalmopathy and Graves' hyperthyroidism. For repertoire sequencing, the TCR beta CDR3 regions were amplified from RNA transcripts. Investigators did first-round RT-PCR with HTBI primers, then second-round multiplex PCR. TCRdb ran MiXCR on the multiplex PCR reads and lists one entry per CDR3 protein. The table has hundreds of thousands of distinct CDR3 sequences, about 47% seen once. The sample taken for sequencing was peripheral blood. These receptors came from an adult man with Graves' ophthalmopathy.

The genes are TRBV7-6 and TRBJ2-7; D possibly corresponds to TRBD2 (5 bases). The CDR3 runs to 15 residues. Deletions cut 1 base from V and 0 bases from J, with 10 bases between. CDR1 is SGHVS and CDR2 is FNYEAQ in the germline V gene. The CDR3 spells CASSLGSGFSYEQYF. CDR3 nucleotide sequence: TGTGCCAGCAGCTTAGGAAGCGGATTCTCCTACGAGCAGTACTTC.

The V and J genes are TRBV7-2 and TRBJ2-7; TRBD1 might be the D (6 bases). CDR1 and CDR2 from the germline V gene are SGHTA and FQGNSA. Trimming cost V 5 bases and J 4 bases, with 21 bases left between them. The CDR3 extends over 16 amino acids. CDR3 nucleotides: TGTGCCAGCAGCCATGTCCGGGACAAAAGGCCTTACGAGCAGTACTTC. This gives the protein CASSHVRDKRPYEQYF.

There are a few counts of this clonotype. The chain couples TRBV9 to TRBJ2-5, with TRBD2 as a possible D gene (7 bases). Between the trimmed V and J ends, which lost 0 bases and 5 bases, there was a span of 11 bases. CDR3 length: 14 residues. Germline V CDR1 and CDR2: SGDLS, YYNGEE. CDR3 DNA: TGTGCCAGCAGCGTAGGGGGGGGCGCGGAGACCCAGTACTTC. Protein sequence: CASSVGGGAETQYF.

This CDR3 reads CASSGDRARYYGYTF. CDR3 DNA: TGTGCCAGCAGCGGGGACAGGGCCAGATACTATGGCTACACCTTC. The chain combines TRBV5-4 with TRBJ1-2, with 9 bases aligning to TRBD1. The junction had 7 bases not matched to a gene; V was cut back by 4 bases and J by 3 bases. The CDR3 has 15 residues. Germline V gives CDR1 SGHNT, CDR2 YYREEE (reference sequence).

This clonotype has at least ten counts. The rearrangement joins TRBV2 to TRBJ1-4; no clear D gene. V was cut by 6 bases and J by 2 bases, with 7 bases left in between. Germline values: CDR1 SNHLY, CDR2 FYNNEI. The CDR3 totals 13 residues. The CDR3 DNA is TGTGCCAGCAGCGACGGTACTAATGAAAAACTGTTTTTT. Its protein product is CASSDGTNEKLFF.

This clonotype was recorded a few times. The genes are TRBV20-1 and TRBJ2-2; 9 bases map to TRBD2. V was clipped by 0 bases and J by 6 bases; unmatched bases: 5. Germline assignment: CDR1 DFQATT and CDR2 SNEGSKA (reference sequence). The CDR3 is 15 amino acids. The CDR3, as DNA: TGCAGTGCTAGAGATCGGGCTAGCGGGGCCGGGGAGCTGTTTTTT. Its protein is CSARDRASGAGELFF.

The chain uses TRBV7-2 and TRBJ1-2; 10 nucleotides agree with TRBD1. The J segment lost 4 bases and the V segment lost 3 bases, leaving 8 bases of the junction unmatched. Per germline, CDR1 SGHTA and CDR2 FQGNSA. The CDR3 has 16 amino acids. In DNA, the CDR3 is TGTGCCAGCAGCTTCGGAGACAGGGGGCGTAGCTATGGCTACACCTTC. It yields the protein CASSFGDRGRSYGYTF.

The chain uses TRBV10-3 and TRBJ1-1; D may be TRBD1 (6 bases). The germline gives CDR1 ENHRY, CDR2 SYGVKD. This CDR3 comprises 14 residues. V was shortened by 0 bases and J by 7 bases, with 12 bases between the two germline ends. For the CDR3, the DNA is TGTGCCATCAGTGAGTCGTCGGGGGCGGGTGAAGCTTTCTTT. Protein: CAISESSGAGEAFF.

V gene TRBV13 combines with J gene TRBJ1-5; tentatively, D is TRBD1 (5 bases). CDR1 and CDR2 from the germline V gene are PRHDT and FYEKMQ (reference sequence). There are 14 residues in the CDR3. The ends were cut back, 6 bases at V and 5 bases at J, with 14 bases in the middle. The CDR3, as DNA: TGTGCCAGCAGTTTTGGGAGGGACGATCAGCCCCAGCATTTT. As protein: CASSFGRDDQPQHF.